One sample yielded the 18 T cell receptor beta chains listed below, sequenced in a study of metastatic and nonmetastatic thyroid tumors. All patients were untreated before thyroid surgery. TCRdb re-called the PCR reads through MiXCR. Of over 45,000 clones listed, about 22% are singletons. Sequences were obtained from blood. These receptors were obtained from a male donor with papillary thyroid cancer or a benign thyroid nodule (not recorded which). Some clones in this sample may be carry-over from other donors' samples.

Worth noting for this clone: An end of the junction differs from the germline gene, which may be a read error. The chain uses TRBV7-9 and TRBJ2-7; TRBD2 agrees at 11 bases. The CDR3 consists of 15 residues. Germline V gene sequence: CDR1 SEHNR, CDR2 FQNEAQ (reference sequence). As DNA, the CDR3 is TGTTCCAGCAGCTATCTAGCGGGAGGCCCGTCTGAGCAGTACTTC. This sequence encodes CSSSYLAGGPSEQYF.

This clone has ten or more counts. This chain joins TRBV28 and TRBJ1-3; no definite D call. Trimming took off 5 bases at V and 3 bases at J, with 11 bases between the two ends. This CDR3 region has 14 residues. CDR1 MDHEN and CDR2 SYDVKM come from the germline V gene. CDR3 amino acids: CASSPDTNGNTIYF. In DNA, the CDR3 is TGTGCCAGCAGTCCTGACACCAATGGAAACACCATATATTTT. The whole variable domain, filled in from reference TRBV28 and TRBJ1-3, reads DVKVTQSSRYLVKRTGEKVFLECVQDMDHENMFWYRQDPGLGLRLIYFSYDVKMKEKGDIPEGYSVSREKKERFSLILESASTNQTSMYLCASSPDTNGNTIYFGEGSWLTVV.

This clone was seen ten or more times. The V and J genes are TRBV6-1 and TRBJ2-7, with 9 bases that match TRBD2. J lost 7 bases, V lost 5 bases, and 12 bases had no gene match. Germline values: CDR1 MNHNS, CDR2 SASEGT. The length of the CDR3 is 15 residues. For the CDR3, the DNA is TGTGCCAGCAGTAGGGGGGCGGGAGGGCCAGGAGAGCAGTACTTC. Translating gives CASSRGAGGPGEQYF.

This clone was seen more than once but under ten times. The chain carries TRBV2 and TRBJ2-7; D might be TRBD2 (6 bases). Trimming left V 4 bases short and J 2 bases short, with 12 bases between. The length of the CDR3 is 14 residues. Per the germline V gene, CDR1 is SNHLY and CDR2 is FYNNEI. CDR3 DNA: TGTGCCAGCAGTGTTATTCGGGGGACCTACGAGCAGTACTTC. It specifies CASSVIRGTYEQYF.

The chain recombines TRBV6-1 with TRBJ1-1; 7 bases are a match to TRBD1. This CDR3 is built from 15 residues. With 1 base clipped from V and 5 bases from J, the junction kept 7 bases outside the gene matches. Germline loops: CDR1 MNHNS, CDR2 SASEGT. The CDR3, as DNA: TGTGCCAGCAGTGAAGGCAGGGGGAGGTGGACTGAAGCTTTCTTT. This encodes CASSEGRGRWTEAFF.

There are many counts of this clone. Just one base apart from a much larger clone, this may be a read error. The V call is TRBV7-3, the J call TRBJ2-1; D gene unclear. Trimming removed 5 bases at V and 10 bases at J, with 15 bases between. The length of the CDR3 is 13 residues. Germline CDR1 is SGHTA and CDR2 is FQGTGA. CDR3: CASSDPEAQEQFF. The DNA of the CDR3 is TGTGCCAGCAGCGACCCCGAGGCGCAGGAGCAGTTCTTC.

In regard to this clone: Since a much larger clone is just one base distant, this may be a read error. This sequence joins TRBV11-1 and TRBJ2-4, with a possible D match to TRBD2 (6 bases). The CDR3 runs to 18 residues. Looked up from germline, CDR1 is SGHAT and CDR2 is FQDESV (reference sequence). As DNA, the CDR3 is TGTGCCAGCAGCTTAGTGGGCCTAGCGCCTCTAGCCGAAAACATTCAGTACTTC. This codes for CASSLVGLAPLAENIQYF.

This clone has more than one count but fewer than ten. The chain uses TRBV6-1 and TRBJ2-1; 11 bases line up with TRBD2. From germline, CDR1 is MNHNS and CDR2 SASEGT. There are 15 residues in the CDR3. V gave up 7 bases and J gave up 5 bases; unmatched junction bases: 7. The CDR3 protein is CASNIAGGTNNEQFF. In DNA, the CDR3 is TGTGCCAGCAACATAGCGGGGGGGACCAACAATGAGCAGTTCTTC.

The chain recombines TRBV11-1 with TRBJ2-7; 15 positions match TRBD2. This CDR3 is built from 18 residues. Germline V gene lookup returns CDR1 SGHAT and CDR2 FQDESV (reference sequence). J lost 0 bases, V lost 3 bases, and 6 bases had no gene match. In DNA form, the CDR3 reads TGTGCCAGCAGCTTTGGGACTAGCGGGAGGTCCAGCTCCTACGAGCAGTACTTC. It encodes CASSFGTSGRSSSYEQYF.

This sequence joins TRBV3-1 and TRBJ1-3, with D hard to call. There are 16 residues in the CDR3. Germline CDR1 reads LGHDT; CDR2 reads YNNKEL (reference sequence). V lost 4 bases and J 0 bases, leaving 13 bases between the germline ends. CDR3 region: CASSPRLGSSGNTIYF. In DNA form, the CDR3 reads TGTGCCAGCAGCCCTCGGCTGGGGAGCTCTGGAAACACCATATATTTT.

The J gene is TRBJ2-7, the V gene TRBV4-3; 10 bases agree with TRBD2. Germline assignment: CDR1 LGHNA and CDR2 YSLEER. The CDR3 is 16 amino acids. Trimming cost V 1 base and J 6 bases; bases outside gene matches: 9. CDR3 nucleotides: TGCGCCAGCAGCCAAGTTATTAGCGGGAGGTTCTCCGAGCAGTACTTC. Translating gives CASSQVISGRFSEQYF.

The genes are TRBV27 and TRBJ2-7, with a weak D call TRBD1 (5 bases). Trimming pared 1 base from V and 2 bases from J, leaving 9 bases between. Germline CDR1 is MNHEY and CDR2 is SMNVEV (reference sequence). This CDR3 is built from 14 residues. The CDR3 coding sequence is TGTGCCAGCAGTTTATACAGGCAAGCCTACGAGCAGTACTTC. This codes for CASSLYRQAYEQYF.

The chain carries TRBV28 and TRBJ1-2; TRBD1 might be the D (6 bases). The V gene lost 6 bases and the J gene lost 8 bases, with 13 bases spanning the gap. CDR1 and CDR2 (germline): MDHEN, SYDVKM. There are 12 residues in the CDR3. The CDR3 spells CASRVRGAGYTF. Here the CDR3 DNA reads TGTGCCAGCAGGGTGAGGGGGGCGGGCTACACCTTC.

The rearrangement uses TRBV6-2 or TRBV6-3 and TRBJ2-1; 11 nucleotides agree with TRBD2. J lost 6 bases, V lost 2 bases, and 3 bases had no gene match. CDR1 is MNHEY and CDR2 is SVGEGT in the germline V gene. The CDR3 totals 15 residues. The CDR3 reads CASSYALAGVNEQFF. The DNA of the CDR3 is TGTGCCAGCAGTTACGCACTAGCGGGGGTCAATGAGCAGTTCTTC.

This clone has a single count. This may stem from a read error, because a much larger clone lies one nucleotide away. The sample holds other DNA sequences that translate to the same CDR3. The chain has TRBV7-3 and TRBJ2-1; D is possibly TRBD1 or TRBD2 (7 bases each). Germline V gives CDR1 SGHTA, CDR2 FQGTGA. V was cut by 8 bases and J by 9 bases, with 17 bases left in between. The CDR3 runs 13 residues. CDR3 DNA: TGTGCCAGCGGTCCAGACAGGGAGGGTGAGCAGTTCTTC. This gives the protein CASGPDREGEQFF.

This clone has just a few counts. The genes are TRBV2 and TRBJ2-7, with 7 positions matching TRBD2. Germline CDR1 is SNHLY and CDR2 is FYNNEI. The CDR3 loop spans 15 amino acids. Trimming at V came to 4 bases and at J to 5 bases, leaving 11 bases not matched to a gene. CDR3 bases: TGTGCCAGCAGTGGGGGATGGGAGGGAGTACACGAGCAGTACTTC. Protein product: CASSGGWEGVHEQYF.

This clone came up a few times. The V call is TRBV19, the J call TRBJ1-6; no clear D. The CDR3 has 14 amino acids. V was cut by 3 bases and J by 7 bases, with 10 bases left in between. Germline assignment: CDR1 LNHDA and CDR2 SQIVND (reference sequence). The CDR3 coding sequence is TGTGCCAGTAGTATGAGCCTAAACAATTCACCCCTCCACTTT. It yields the protein CASSMSLNNSPLHF.

The chain joins TRBV9 to TRBJ1-2; 8 bases are a match to TRBD1. Germline CDR1 SGDLS, CDR2 YYNGEE. This CDR3 contains 12 residues. V shed 4 bases and J 7 bases; nucleotides not matched to a gene: 3. CDR3 nucleotides: TGTGCCAGCAGCCCCACAGGGGGTGGCTACACCTTC. It encodes CASSPTGGGYTF.